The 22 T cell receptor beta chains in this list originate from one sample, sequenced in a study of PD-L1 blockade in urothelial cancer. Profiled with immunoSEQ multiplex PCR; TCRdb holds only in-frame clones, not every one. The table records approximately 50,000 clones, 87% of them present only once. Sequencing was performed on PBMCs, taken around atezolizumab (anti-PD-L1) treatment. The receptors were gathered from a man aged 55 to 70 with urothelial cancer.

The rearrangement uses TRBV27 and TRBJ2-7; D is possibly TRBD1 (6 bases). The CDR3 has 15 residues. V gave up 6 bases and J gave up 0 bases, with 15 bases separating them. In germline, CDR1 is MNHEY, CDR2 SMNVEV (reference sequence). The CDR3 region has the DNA TGTGCCAGCAGAGACAGGCTTGGGAGCTCCTACGAGCAGTACTTC. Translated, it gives CASRDRLGSSYEQYF.

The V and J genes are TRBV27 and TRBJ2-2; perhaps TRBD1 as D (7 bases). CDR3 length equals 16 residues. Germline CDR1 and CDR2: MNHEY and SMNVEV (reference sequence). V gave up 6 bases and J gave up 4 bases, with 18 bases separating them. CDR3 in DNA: TGTGCCAGCAGCTCAGGACAGGTGGGAGGCACCGGGGAGCTGTTTTTT. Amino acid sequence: CASSSGQVGGTGELFF.

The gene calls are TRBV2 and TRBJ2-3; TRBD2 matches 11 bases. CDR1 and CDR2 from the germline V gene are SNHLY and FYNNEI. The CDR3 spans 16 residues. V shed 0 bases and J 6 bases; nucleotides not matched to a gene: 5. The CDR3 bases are TGTGCCAGCAGTGAAGCTAGCGGGGGGGCCGGCGATACGCAGTATTTT. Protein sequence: CASSEASGGAGDTQYF.

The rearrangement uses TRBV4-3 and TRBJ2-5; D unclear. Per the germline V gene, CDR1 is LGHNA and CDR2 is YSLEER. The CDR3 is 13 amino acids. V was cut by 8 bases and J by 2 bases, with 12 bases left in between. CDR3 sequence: CASHAPTQETQYF. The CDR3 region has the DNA TGCGCCAGCCATGCCCCGACACAAGAGACCCAGTACTTC.

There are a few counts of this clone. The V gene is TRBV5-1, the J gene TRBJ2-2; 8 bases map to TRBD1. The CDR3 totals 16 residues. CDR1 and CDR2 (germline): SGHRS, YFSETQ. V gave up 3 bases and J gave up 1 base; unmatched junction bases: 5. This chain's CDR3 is CASSWSGTGNTGELFF. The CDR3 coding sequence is TGCGCCAGCAGCTGGTCCGGGACAGGGAACACCGGGGAGCTGTTTTTT. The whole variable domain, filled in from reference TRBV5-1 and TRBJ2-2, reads KAGVTQTPRYLIKTRGQQVTLSCSPISGHRSVSWYQQTPGQGLQFLFEYFSETQRNKGNFPGRFSGRQFSNSRSEMNVSTLELGDSALYLCASSWSGTGNTGELFFGEGSRLTVL.

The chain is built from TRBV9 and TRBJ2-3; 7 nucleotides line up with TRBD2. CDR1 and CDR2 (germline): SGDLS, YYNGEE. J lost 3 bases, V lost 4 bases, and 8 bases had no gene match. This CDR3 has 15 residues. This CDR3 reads CASSPYGGGTDTQYF. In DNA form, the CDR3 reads TGTGCCAGCAGCCCATATGGGGGGGGGACAGATACGCAGTATTTT.

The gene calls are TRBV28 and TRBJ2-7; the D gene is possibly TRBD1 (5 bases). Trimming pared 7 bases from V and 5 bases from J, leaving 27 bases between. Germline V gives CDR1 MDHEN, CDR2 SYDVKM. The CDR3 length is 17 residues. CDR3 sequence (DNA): TGTGCCAGCACCTCAGGTGGGGCAGGATTGGGCCCAAACGAGCAGTACTTC. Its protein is CASTSGGAGLGPNEQYF.

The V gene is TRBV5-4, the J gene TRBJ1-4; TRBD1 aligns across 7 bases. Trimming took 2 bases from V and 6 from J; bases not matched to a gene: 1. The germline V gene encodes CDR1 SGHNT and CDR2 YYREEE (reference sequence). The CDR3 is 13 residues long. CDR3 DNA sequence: TGTGCCAGCAGCTTTGGGACAGATGAAAAACTGTTTTTT. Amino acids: CASSFGTDEKLFF.

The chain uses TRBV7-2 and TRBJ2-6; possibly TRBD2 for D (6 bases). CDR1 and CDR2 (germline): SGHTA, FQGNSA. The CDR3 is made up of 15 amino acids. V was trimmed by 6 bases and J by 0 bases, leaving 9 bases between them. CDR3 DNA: TGTGCCAGCAGGCCCGGGGGCTCTGGGGCCAACGTCCTGACTTTC. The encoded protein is CASRPGGSGANVLTF.

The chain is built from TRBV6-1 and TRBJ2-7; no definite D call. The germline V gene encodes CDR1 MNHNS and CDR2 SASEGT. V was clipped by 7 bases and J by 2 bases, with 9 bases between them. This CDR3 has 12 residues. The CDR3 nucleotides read TGTGCCAGCAATGGGCCAGCCTACGAGCAGTACTTC. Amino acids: CASNGPAYEQYF.

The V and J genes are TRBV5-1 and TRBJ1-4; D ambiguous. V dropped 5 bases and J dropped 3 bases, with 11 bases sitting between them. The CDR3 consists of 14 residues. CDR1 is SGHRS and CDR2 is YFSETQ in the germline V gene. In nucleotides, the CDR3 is TGCGCCAGCAGTTCTTCAGGCTCTAATGAAAAACTGTTTTTT. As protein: CASSSSGSNEKLFF.

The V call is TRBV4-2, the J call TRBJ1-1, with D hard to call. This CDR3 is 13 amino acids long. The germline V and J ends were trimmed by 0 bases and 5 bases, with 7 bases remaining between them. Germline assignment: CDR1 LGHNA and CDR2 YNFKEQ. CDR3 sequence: CASSQEGRTEAFF. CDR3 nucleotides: TGTGCCAGCAGCCAAGAGGGCCGGACTGAAGCTTTCTTT.

CDR3 sequence reads: CASRPDRVDQPQHF. The CDR3 DNA sequence: TGCGCCAGCAGACCTGACAGGGTAGACCAGCCCCAGCATTTT. V usage is TRBV5-1 and J usage is TRBJ1-5; the match to TRBD1 covers 7 bases. Looked up from germline, CDR1 is SGHRS and CDR2 is YFSETQ. The CDR3 length is 14 residues. The ends lost 5 bases at V and 7 bases at J; junction bases unmatched: 9.

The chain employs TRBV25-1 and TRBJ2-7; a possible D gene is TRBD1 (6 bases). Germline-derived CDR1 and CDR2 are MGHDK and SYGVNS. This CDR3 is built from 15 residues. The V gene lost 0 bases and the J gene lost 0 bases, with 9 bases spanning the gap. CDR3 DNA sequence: TGTGCCAGCAGTGAATATTGGGGGCACTCCTACGAGCAGTACTTC. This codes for CASSEYWGHSYEQYF.

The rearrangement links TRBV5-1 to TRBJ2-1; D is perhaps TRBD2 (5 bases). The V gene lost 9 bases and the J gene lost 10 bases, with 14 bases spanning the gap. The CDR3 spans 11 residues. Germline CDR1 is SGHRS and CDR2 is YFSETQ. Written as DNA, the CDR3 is TGCGCCAACGGGATCCCAAGGGAGCAGTTCTTC. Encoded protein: CANGIPREQFF.

The CDR3 loop reads CASSSLSYEQYF. For the CDR3, the DNA is TGTGCCAGCAGCTCCTTGAGCTACGAGCAGTACTTC. The chain joins TRBV7-8 to TRBJ2-7; the D is unclear. Trimming removed 4 bases from V and 3 bases from J, with 7 bases in between. The CDR3 extends over 12 amino acids. The germline gives CDR1 SGHVS, CDR2 FQNEAQ.

The CDR3 reads CAWSRWRVDTEAFF. DNA of the CDR3: TGTGCCTGGAGTAGGTGGAGGGTTGACACTGAAGCTTTCTTT. This chain links TRBV30 with TRBJ1-1; no clear D gene. Trimming removed 2 bases at V and 3 bases at J, with 13 bases between. CDR3 length: 14 residues. Germline lookup yields CDR1 GTSNPN and CDR2 SVGIG (reference sequence).

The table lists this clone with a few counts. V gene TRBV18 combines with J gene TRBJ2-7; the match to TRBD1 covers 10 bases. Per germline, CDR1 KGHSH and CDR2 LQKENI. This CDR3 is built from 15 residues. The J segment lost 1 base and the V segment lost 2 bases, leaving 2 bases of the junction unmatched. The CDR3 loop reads CASSPGTGESYEQYF. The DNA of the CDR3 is TGTGCCAGCTCACCAGGGACAGGGGAATCCTACGAGCAGTACTTC.

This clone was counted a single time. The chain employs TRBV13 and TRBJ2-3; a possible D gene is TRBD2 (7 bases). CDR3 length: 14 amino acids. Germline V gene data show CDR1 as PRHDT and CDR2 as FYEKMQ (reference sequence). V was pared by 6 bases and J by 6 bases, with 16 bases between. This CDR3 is CASSSSAGADTQYF. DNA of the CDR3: TGTGCCAGCAGTTCCTCCGCGGGGGCGGATACGCAGTATTTT.

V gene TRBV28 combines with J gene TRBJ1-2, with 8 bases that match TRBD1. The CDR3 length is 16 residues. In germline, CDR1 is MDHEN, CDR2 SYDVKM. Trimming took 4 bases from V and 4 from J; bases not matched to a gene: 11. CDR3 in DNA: TGTGCCAGCAGTTCTGCCGACAGGGGCGGACTCTATGGCTACACCTTC. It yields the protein CASSSADRGGLYGYTF.

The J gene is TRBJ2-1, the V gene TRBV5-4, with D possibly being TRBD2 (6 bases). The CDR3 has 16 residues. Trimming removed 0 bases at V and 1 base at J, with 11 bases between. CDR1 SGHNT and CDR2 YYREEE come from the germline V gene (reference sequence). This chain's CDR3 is CASSLARAGSYNEQFF. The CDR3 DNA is TGTGCCAGCAGCTTGGCCCGGGCGGGGTCCTACAATGAGCAGTTCTTC.

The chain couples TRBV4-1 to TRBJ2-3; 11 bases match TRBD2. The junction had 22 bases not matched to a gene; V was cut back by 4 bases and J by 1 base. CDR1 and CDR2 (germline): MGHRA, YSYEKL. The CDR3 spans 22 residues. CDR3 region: CASSLTEGGKGLAGGRTDTQYF. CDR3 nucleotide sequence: TGCGCCAGCAGCCTCACCGAAGGAGGGAAGGGGCTAGCGGGGGGTCGCACAGATACGCAGTATTTT.